The T cell receptor (beta chain) under discussion was sequenced for a study of blood T cell repertoires in COVID-19. About the research overall: Nucleic acid was either cDNA or gDNA, and it came from T cells, B-cell-depleted T cells, or PBMCs.

The trim removed 1 base at V and 9 bases at J, leaving 14 bases unmatched. Germline CDR1 and CDR2: SGHRS and YFSETQ. The CDR3 runs to 18 residues. TCRdb's table, derived via immunoSEQ multiplex PCR, lists solely in-frame clones and lacks some. The sample has 120,000 to 150,000 clones; 87% are singletons. V is TRBV5-1 and J is TRBJ2-1; 12 nucleotides align to TRBD2. Sequencing used peripheral blood. This sequence originates from a woman between 45 and 60 years old with acute or convalescent COVID-19. The CDR3 nucleotides read TGCGCCAGCAGCTTGATGGGGATTTCTAGCGGGAGGGCCGGTGAGCAGTTCTTC. Protein: CASSLMGISSGRAGEQFF.